This T cell receptor beta chain was captured by sequencing in a study of blood T cell repertoires in COVID-19 (dated by TCRdb to 2020 to 2022). In terms of the full investigation: The collaborator samples originated in the United States, Italy and Spain and spanned the acute and convalescent phases of COVID-19. The material from the prospective study consisted of cDNA or gDNA derived from T cells, B-cell-depleted T cells, or PBMCs. The dataset comprised deeply sampled blood TCRbeta repertoires from subjects exposed to, actively infected with, or recovered from COVID-19. A freely available public database, intended as a resource for researchers studying the immune response to SARS-CoV-2, is where the repertoires were released. Samples came from the ongoing ImmuneRACE study (first 160 participants) plus 1,254 subjects from 6 global collaborators. Sample metadata almost always included a de-identified subject ID, COVID-19 status, age in years and sex. Where available, HLA class I and class II types were obtained from metadata supplied by the sample provider rather than from assay-based typing. Beyond this particular receptor, the publication reports: How much clinical and demographic metadata was included differed by source and by participant, and the metadata was provided uncurated.

TCRbeta CDR3 regions were amplified from genomic DNA by means of the immunoSEQ Assay, a bias-controlled multiplex PCR. In the source study's methods: The number of nucleated cells in each sample was estimated by amplification of reference gene primers within the assay. To quantify the absolute abundance of each unique TCRbeta CDR3 rearrangement, sequence reads were collapsed and filtered. For each sample, productive Simpson clonality was calculated as the square root of Simpson's diversity index across productive rearrangements. TCRdb took this table from immuneACCESS and kept in-frame rearrangements with V and J called. Such tables lack part of the clones; where checked against another copy, unresolved V genes explain under half of the gap, and the rest is unexplained. That table gives V, J and clone size, and the DNA gave D and trimming. This sample comprises about 170,000 clones, around four fifths of them detected only once. The top ten clonotypes cover approximately 4% of the sample.

Participants in the prospective study were enrolled through a virtual design, were aged about 18 to 100 years, and lived in 24 United States geographic areas. In the prospective study, cohorts were assigned on the basis of participant-reported clinical history obtained from a screening survey and a study questionnaire. Recovered participants in ImmuneRACE Cohort 3 were defined as having two consecutive negative NP/OP PCR tests, clearance from a healthcare professional, or resolution of symptoms. In the prospective study, whole blood, serum and a nasopharyngeal or oropharyngeal swab were collected from each participant by mobile phlebotomists. Over a roughly 2-month period, participants in the prospective study had the option of providing additional blood draws and questionnaires. Before DNA extraction, blood samples from the prospective study were shipped at room temperature or frozen. The CDR3 measures 14 amino acids from cysteine to phenylalanine. The entry retains the CDR3 DNA only, 42 bases that are in frame from base 1. The germline V gene yields SGHNT for CDR1 and YENEEA for CDR2. V gives up 3 bases and J gives up 2 bases, and the segment between their germline ends measures 8 bases.

Concerning this clone itself: This receptor's antigen is unknown. Per-nucleotide qualities are absent, and no much larger clonotype sits a single base away.

The sequence is built from TRBV11-3 and TRBJ1-3; perhaps TRBD1 is the D gene, with 6 bases matching. This clonotype was obtained from a woman aged 50 to 60 who had recovered from COVID-19. What was sequenced was PBMCs or T cells enriched from blood (not recorded which). The CDR3 region reads CASSFGGPGNTIYF. The DNA sequence is as follows: TGTGCCAGCAGCTTTGGGGGCCCTGGAAACACCATATATTTT.